Listed below are T cell receptor beta chains from one sample, sequenced in a study of T cell responses to AZD1222 COVID-19 vaccine. Using immunoSEQ multiplex PCR, the repertoire was profiled, and TCRdb retains in-frame clones only, with some absent. The data show roughly 150,000 clones, less than 95% seen once. Source: peripheral blood, taken 28 days after the second AZD1222 dose. These receptor sequences come from an adult who received the AZD1222 COVID-19 vaccine. CDR3s include the opening cysteine and the closing phenylalanine or tryptophan. A D gene is named only where the DNA matches it firmly. Part of the rows lack a size; the others show once, few, many or a class for expanded clones.

j_gene: TRBJ1-1
d_gene: NA
abundance: NA
v_gene: TRBV9
CDR3aa: CASSPPRFGVSRVNTEAFF
CDR3nt: TGTGCCAGCAGCCCCCCTCGTTTTGGGGTCTCTCGGGTGAACACTGAAGCTTTCTTT

j_gene: TRBJ1-3
d_gene: NA
abundance: NA
v_gene: TRBV7-8
CDR3aa: CASSLFNRLSGNTIYF
CDR3nt: TGTGCCAGCAGCTTATTTAACAGACTCTCTGGAAACACCATATATTTT

j_gene: TRBJ2-1
d_gene: NA
abundance: NA
v_gene: TRBV7-9
CDR3aa: CASSLRGIDEQFF
CDR3nt: TGTGCCAGCAGCTTAAGGGGGATCGATGAGCAGTTCTTC

j_gene: TRBJ2-5
d_gene: NA
abundance: NA
v_gene: TRBV4-1
CDR3aa: CASSQRPKETQYF
CDR3nt: TGCGCCAGCAGCCAAAGACCTAAAGAGACCCAGTACTTC

j_gene: TRBJ2-1
d_gene: TRBD1
abundance: NA
v_gene: TRBV18
CDR3aa: CASWMGQGAVRGEQFF
CDR3nt: TGTGCCAGCTGGATGGGACAGGGGGCTGTCCGTGGGGAGCAGTTCTTC

j_gene: TRBJ2-7
d_gene: NA
abundance: NA
v_gene: TRBV3-1/TRBV3-2
CDR3aa: CASSQDPARLLAPSTTNLDEQYF
CDR3nt: TGTGCCAGCAGCCAAGATCCGGCTCGTTTACTGGCCCCCTCGACCACCAACTTGGACGAGCAGTACTTC

j_gene: TRBJ2-7
d_gene: NA
abundance: NA
v_gene: TRBV11-2
CDR3aa: CASSFRAYAYEQYF
CDR3nt: TGTGCCAGCAGCTTCCGGGCCTATGCCTACGAGCAGTACTTC

j_gene: TRBJ2-5
d_gene: TRBD2
abundance: NA
v_gene: TRBV5-1
CDR3aa: CASQRGPQETQYF
CDR3nt: TGCGCCAGCCAGCGGGGCCCCCAAGAGACCCAGTACTTC

j_gene: TRBJ2-3
d_gene: TRBD1
abundance: NA
v_gene: TRBV30
CDR3aa: CACHRQGKDTQYF
CDR3nt: TGTGCCTGCCACAGACAGGGGAAGGATACGCAGTATTTT

j_gene: TRBJ1-2
d_gene: TRBD1
abundance: once
v_gene: TRBV6-5
CDR3aa: CASVGTGRDYGYTF
CDR3nt: TGTGCCAGCGTCGGGACAGGCCGCGACTATGGCTACACCTTC

j_gene: TRBJ2-5
d_gene: NA
abundance: NA
v_gene: TRBV4-2
CDR3aa: CASSQGGAGGETQYF
CDR3nt: TGTGCCAGCAGCCAAGGGGGGGCAGGCGGAGAGACCCAGTACTTC

j_gene: TRBJ1-5
d_gene: NA
abundance: NA
v_gene: TRBV6-4
CDR3aa: CASSREGGGQPQHF
CDR3nt: TGTGCCAGCAGTCGCGAGGGTGGGGGTCAGCCCCAGCATTTT

j_gene: TRBJ2-1
d_gene: TRBD2
abundance: NA
v_gene: TRBV10-3
CDR3aa: CAISERASGGGSYNEQFF
CDR3nt: TGTGCCATCAGTGAGAGGGCTAGCGGGGGGGGATCCTACAATGAGCAGTTCTTC

j_gene: TRBJ1-2
d_gene: TRBD1
abundance: NA
v_gene: TRBV28
CDR3aa: CASSWDRGYGYTF
CDR3nt: TGTGCCAGCAGTTGGGACAGGGGCTATGGCTACACCTTC

j_gene: TRBJ1-4
d_gene: TRBD1
abundance: NA
v_gene: TRBV27
CDR3aa: CASSLRQGYEKLFF
CDR3nt: TGTGCCAGCAGTTTAAGACAGGGGTATGAAAAACTGTTTTTT

j_gene: TRBJ1-2
d_gene: NA
abundance: once
v_gene: TRBV7-9
CDR3aa: CASSRGDSGYTF
CDR3nt: TGTGCCAGCAGCCGTGGGGATTCGGGCTACACCTTC

j_gene: TRBJ1-1
d_gene: NA
abundance: NA
v_gene: TRBV29-1
CDR3aa: CSVDESIGTEAFF
CDR3nt: TGCAGCGTTGATGAGAGTATCGGCACTGAAGCTTTCTTT

j_gene: TRBJ1-6
d_gene: NA
abundance: NA
v_gene: TRBV18
CDR3aa: CASSPPRAKDSPLHF
CDR3nt: TGTGCCAGCTCACCACCACGGGCCAAGGATTCACCCCTCCACTTT